This TCR beta chain emerged from a study of control samples from healthy donors and cancer patients (dated by TCRdb to about 2020). About this clone: Its antigen remains undetermined. No per-base quality is available; no much larger clone lies one base away.

The library relied on the immunoSEQ multiplex PCR assay. Imported from immuneACCESS, the table was reduced by TCRdb to in-frame sequences with V and J called. These copies leave out some clones; in studies compared against another copy, an unresolved V gene accounts for under half, and the cause of the remainder is not known. Counted in this sample were about 120,000 clones; approximately 87% of them appeared once. The ten largest clonotypes hold 3.7% of the sample. The sequencing sample was made of PBMCs. The TCR comes from a woman aged 60-75 years with lung cancer.

The base sequence is TGTGCCAGCAGCTTGGAAGGAGGCGGCACTGAAGCTTTCTTT. It encodes CASSLEGGGTEAFF. Recombination joined TRBV5-5 with TRBJ1-1, with no confident D gene call. The CDR3 sequence holds 14 residues, the cysteine and phenylalanine included. Only the CDR3 region is kept as DNA, spanning 42 bases read in frame from base 1. Trimming removed 0 bases from V and 4 bases from J, leaving 10 bases between the germline ends. CDR1 and CDR2, looked up from the germline V gene (reference sequence), are SGHKS and YYEKEE.